This T cell receptor beta chain was captured in a study of T cell responses to AZD1222 COVID-19 vaccine. General study findings and limits: Clonal diversity was possibly underestimated, and the donors were mostly white British, with more females. At study baseline, merely roughly 6 AZD1222 recipients were seropositive.

Only in-frame clones appear in the TCRdb table, and some are missing; sequencing was by immunoSEQ multiplex PCR. The sample includes roughly 190,000 clones, approximately 92% of them seen just once. Note on this clone: Its matching antigen is unknown.

The V end lost 9 bases, the J end lost 6 bases, and 15 bases lay between the germline ends. CDR1 is MNHEY, CDR2 SVGAGI, per germline. This CDR3 is built from 14 residues. The sequences come from peripheral blood, collected on day 0 of AZD1222 vaccination. The chain uses TRBV6-5 and TRBJ1-6; D is undetermined. The clonotype comes from an adult in good health. The CDR3 here is CASGWGSGNSPLHF. Written as DNA, the CDR3 is TGTGCCAGTGGCTGGGGTTCGGGTAATTCACCCCTCCACTTT.